This entry lists 21 T cell receptor beta chains sequenced from one sample in a study of blood T cells in healthy people across ages. A sample-barcoded 5' primer and a J-beta primer mix were used in a second PCR of roughly 6 to 11 cycles. A single record per CDR3 protein comes from TCRdb applying MiXCR to the 5' RACE reads. The sample carries some 1.5 million distinct CDR3 sequences, approximately 39% recorded once. The sequencing sample was made of blood. Receptors were obtained from a woman under 30 in good health.

This clonotype was detected only once. Germline is not matched at one junction end, which may reflect a read error. The V call is TRBV20-1, the J call TRBJ2-7; tentatively, D is TRBD1 (6 bases). The CDR3 has 13 amino acids. Germline assignment: CDR1 DFQATT and CDR2 SNEGSKA (reference sequence). DNA for the CDR3: TGCAGTGCTGACCGGGACATAACCTACGAGCGGTACTTC. Its translation is CSADRDITYERYF.

The rearrangement uses TRBV20-1 and TRBJ2-1, with 10 positions matching TRBD2. After removal of 3 bases from V and 2 bases from J, the junction contained 4 bases not matched to a gene. The germline V gene encodes CDR1 DFQATT and CDR2 SNEGSKA (reference sequence). This CDR3 comprises 15 residues. The DNA for the CDR3 is TGCAGTGCTAGGGGTAGCGGGGGGACCTACAATGAGCAGTTCTTC. Translation gives CSARGSGGTYNEQFF.

V gene TRBV11-3 combines with J gene TRBJ1-2; D remains unclear. The germline V gene encodes CDR1 SGHNT and CDR2 YENEEA. There are 12 residues in the CDR3. Trimming left V 5 bases short and J 3 bases short, with 7 bases between. CDR3 amino acids: CASSPEYYGYTF. In nucleotides, the CDR3 is TGTGCCAGCAGCCCTGAGTACTATGGCTACACCTTC.

The chain links TRBV7-9 to TRBJ2-1; 14 nucleotides align to TRBD2. The end of the DNA fits TRBJ2-7 better, so the J call may be wrong. From germline, CDR1 is SEHNR and CDR2 FQNEAQ (reference sequence). The CDR3 loop spans 15 amino acids. The CDR3 here is CASGTSGSSYNEQYF. CDR3 in DNA: TGTGCCAGCGGGACTAGCGGGAGCTCCTACAATGAGCAGTACTTC.

This rearrangement joins TRBV4-3 to TRBJ2-1, with D tentatively TRBD1 (5 bases). This CDR3 spans 16 amino acids. From germline, CDR1 is LGHNA and CDR2 YSLEER. V was pared by 4 bases and J by 5 bases, with 18 bases between. The chain's CDR3 is CASSPNTQAFHNEQFF. The DNA for the CDR3 is TGCGCCAGCAGCCCCAATACACAGGCGTTTCACAATGAGCAGTTCTTC.

This chain links TRBV6-1 with TRBJ2-4; 9 bases agree with TRBD1. Germline V gene sequence: CDR1 MNHNS, CDR2 SASEGT. The CDR3 has 16 amino acids. V shed 2 bases, J shed 8 bases, and the junction held 10 bases outside the gene matches. This chain's CDR3 is CASSEPRGTGLDIQYF. The CDR3 nucleotides read TGTGCCAGCAGTGAACCCCGGGGGACAGGGTTGGACATTCAGTACTTC.

V and J are TRBV7-9 and TRBJ2-1; 12 nucleotides match TRBD2. V dropped 1 base and J dropped 5; count of bases not matched to a gene: 6. From germline, CDR1 is SEHNR and CDR2 FQNEAQ (reference sequence). The CDR3 has 17 residues. This chain's CDR3 is CASSLGGLAGLDNEQFF. The CDR3 DNA is TGTGCCAGCAGCTTAGGGGGACTAGCGGGCCTAGACAATGAGCAGTTCTTC.

This clonotype was seen more than once but under ten times. The chain carries TRBV4-3 and TRBJ2-5; D uncertain. Germline V gene sequence: CDR1 LGHNA, CDR2 YSLEER. V was shortened by 1 base and J by 13 bases, with 10 bases between the two germline ends. The CDR3 is 11 residues long. This chain's CDR3 is CASSQGHGLYF. In DNA, the CDR3 is TGCGCCAGCAGCCAAGGGCACGGGTTGTACTTC.

The chain employs TRBV11-2 and TRBJ2-1, with D possibly being TRBD1 (6 bases). V lost 6 bases and J lost 6, with 15 bases in between. Germline values: CDR1 SGHAT, CDR2 FQNNGV. The CDR3 is 14 amino acids. CDR3 nucleotide sequence: TGTGCCAGCAGTCCCCTCCAGGGGCGCAATGAGCAGTTCTTC. Residues: CASSPLQGRNEQFF.

This clonotype has a handful of counts. This chain uses TRBV7-2 with TRBJ1-4, with 7 bases lining up with TRBD1. The CDR3 is 15 amino acids. The germline gives CDR1 SGHTA, CDR2 FQGNSA. With 4 bases clipped from V and 7 bases from J, the junction kept 9 bases outside the gene matches. CDR3 sequence (DNA): TGTGCCAGCAGCTCCGACAGGGTCGGGGGTGAAAAACTGTTTTTT. Protein product: CASSSDRVGGEKLFF.

V gene TRBV4-3 combines with J gene TRBJ2-5; possibly TRBD2 for D (6 bases). The CDR3 spans 17 residues. The germline CDR1 and CDR2 sequences are LGHNA and YSLEER. The V end was cut by 0 bases, the J end by 5 bases, with 19 bases between. The CDR3 DNA sequence: TGCGCCAGCAGCCAAGATCTGTCCGGGGGATGGGGGGAGACCCAGTACTTC. Its protein product is CASSQDLSGGWGETQYF.

This clonotype was detected only a few times. V usage is TRBV12-5 and J usage is TRBJ2-7, with D perhaps matching TRBD2 (6 bases). The V gene's germline CDR1 is LGHNT and CDR2 FRNRAP. This CDR3 is 14 amino acids long. V lost 5 bases and J 1 base, leaving 12 bases between the germline ends. The CDR3 DNA reads as TGTGCTAGTGGTACGATGACTAGTTCCTACGAGCAGTACTTC. It yields the protein CASGTMTSSYEQYF. The full variable domain, its missing parts supplied by reference TRBV12-5 and TRBJ2-7, is DARVTQTPRHKVTEMGQEVTMRCQPILGHNTVFWYRQTMMQGLELLAYFRNRAPLDDSGMPKDRFSAEMPDATLATLKIQPSEPRDSAVYFCASGTMTSSYEQYFGPGTRLTVT.

A few counts support this clonotype. This chain uses TRBV20-1 with TRBJ2-1; D unclear. The CDR3 is 13 residues long. Germline lookup yields CDR1 DFQATT and CDR2 SNEGSKA (reference sequence). The ends were cut back, 5 bases at V and 5 bases at J, with 13 bases in the middle. The CDR3 spells CSARRDPNNEQFF. The DNA for the CDR3 is TGCAGTGCTCGTCGAGACCCCAACAATGAGCAGTTCTTC.

This clonotype was seen only a few times. The CDR3 DNA reads as TGTGCCAGCAGCTTAGAGCCACACTCACCGTCCTACGAGCAGTACTTC. Its translation: CASSLEPHSPSYEQYF. The chain has TRBV11-2 and TRBJ2-7; D is unresolved. Germline V lookup: CDR1 SGHAT, CDR2 FQNNGV. V was shortened by 0 bases and J by 1 base, with 13 bases between the two germline ends. The CDR3 spans 16 residues.

The chain uses TRBV9 and TRBJ2-5; possible D gene TRBD2, 5 bases. Germline V gene data show CDR1 as SGDLS and CDR2 as YYNGEE. Trimming pared 0 bases from V and 11 bases from J, leaving 11 bases between. The CDR3 sequence is 12 residues long. The DNA of the CDR3 is TGTGCCAGCAGCGTAGTAGACTATGAGCAGTACTTC. It yields the protein CASSVVDYEQYF.

The chain links TRBV4-3 to TRBJ2-5, with a tentative D call TRBD2 (5 bases). The J call may be incorrect, as the DNA end agrees better with TRBJ2-7. The CDR3 extends over 14 amino acids. Germline V CDR1 and CDR2: LGHNA, YSLEER. As DNA, the CDR3 is TGCGCCAGCAGCCAAGGGACTGTGGCGTACGAGCAGTACTTC. It translates to CASSQGTVAYEQYF.

The V gene is TRBV4-3, the J gene TRBJ1-3, with D hard to call. V was cut by 5 bases and J by 2 bases, with 10 bases left in between. The CDR3 has 14 amino acids. The germline V gene has CDR1 LGHNA and CDR2 YSLEER. Here the CDR3 reads CASSASTAGNTIYF. For the CDR3, the DNA is TGCGCCAGCAGCGCAAGCACAGCTGGAAACACCATATATTTT.

The chain links TRBV7-2 to TRBJ1-2; tentatively, D is TRBD1 (5 bases). Germline V lookup: CDR1 SGHTA, CDR2 FQGNSA. The CDR3 runs 13 residues. Trimming stripped 6 bases from V and 6 bases from J, with 14 bases between. The CDR3: CASRSRGRDGYTF. CDR3 in DNA: TGTGCCAGCAGGTCCCGGGGGAGGGATGGCTACACCTTC. Using reference TRBV7-2 and TRBJ1-2 for the parts outside the CDR3, the full variable domain is GAGVSQSPSNKVTEKGKDVELRCDPISGHTALYWYRQSLGQGLEFLIYFQGNSAPDKSGLPSDRFSAERTGGSVSTLTIQRTQQEDSAVYLCASRSRGRDGYTFGSGTRLTVV.

The J gene is TRBJ1-2, the V gene TRBV7-9; D is unresolved. The CDR3 has 13 residues. CDR1 and CDR2 from the germline V gene are SEHNR and FQNEAQ (reference sequence). V was trimmed by 2 bases and J by 9 bases, leaving 13 bases between them. The chain's CDR3 is CASSLNPACSYTF. The CDR3 bases are TGTGCCAGCAGCTTAAATCCGGCCTGCAGCTACACCTTC.

The gene calls are TRBV7-2 and TRBJ2-1; 7 positions agree with TRBD1. The J call may be wrong; the DNA end is better matched by TRBJ2-7. This CDR3 contains 19 residues. The germline CDR1 and CDR2 sequences are SGHTA and FQGNSA. This CDR3 is CASSLASYRQGSSYNEQYF. The CDR3 nucleotides are TGTGCCAGCAGCTTAGCGAGCTACAGACAGGGCAGCTCCTACAATGAGCAGTACTTC.

V is TRBV4-2 and J is TRBJ2-1; unclear D gene. CDR1 LGHNA and CDR2 YNFKEQ come from the germline V gene. Between the trimmed V and J ends, which lost 1 base and 5 bases, there was a span of 15 bases. The CDR3 consists of 16 residues. The CDR3 spells CASSQGRSAAHNEQFF. Written as DNA, the CDR3 is TGTGCCAGCAGCCAAGGGCGGAGCGCGGCCCACAATGAGCAGTTCTTC.